The 27 T cell receptor beta chains listed next were all sequenced from one sample in a study of regulatory T cells in long-lasting Graves disease. The sample's time point: newly diagnosed GD, antithyroid drugs for less than 3 months. The TCR library used RNA extracted from PBMCs. To make TCR beta libraries, researchers used iRepertoire HTBI primers and Arm-PCR of CDR3 regions. Each CDR3 protein is one row after TCRdb ran MiXCR on the multiplex PCR reads. The data hold fewer than 400,000 distinct CDR3 sequences, with 18% observed a single time. The input for sequencing was peripheral blood mononuclear cells (PBMCs), taken at new diagnosis, from a patient treated with antithyroid drugs. The source of these receptors is a female donor with Graves disease.

This clonotype was seen at least ten times. The rearrangement joins TRBV6-1 to TRBJ1-6; D is ambiguous. The CDR3 loop spans 14 amino acids. Per germline, CDR1 MNHNS and CDR2 SASEGT. V lost 4 bases, J lost 9 bases, and 13 bases lay in between. The DNA for the CDR3 is TGTGCCAGCAGTGCAGGTGTGTTGCCTTCACCCCTCCACTTT. It translates to CASSAGVLPSPLHF.

The table lists this clonotype with a few counts. This chain connects TRBV5-6 to TRBJ2-4; D gene ambiguous. Germline loops: CDR1 SGHDT, CDR2 YYEEEE. The CDR3 covers 13 residues. V lost 3 bases and J 7 bases, leaving 11 bases between the germline ends. CDR3 in amino acids: CASSSSTGNIQYF. CDR3 coding DNA: TGTGCCAGCAGCTCCTCCACTGGGAACATTCAGTACTTC.

This clonotype was seen many times. The V call is TRBV12-3 or TRBV12-4, the J call TRBJ1-2; 9 bases are a match to TRBD1. The CDR3 consists of 14 residues. V was pared by 6 bases and J by 4 bases, with 6 bases of the junction left unmatched. DNA for the CDR3: TGTGCCAGCAGATCACAGGGGGCGTCCTATGGCTACACCTTC. Amino acids: CASRSQGASYGYTF.

This clonotype has just a few counts. The genes are TRBV5-6 and TRBJ2-4, with D maybe TRBD1 (6 bases). The CDR3 has 14 amino acids. Germline V gene data show CDR1 as SGHDT and CDR2 as YYEEEE. V dropped 4 bases and J dropped 5 bases, with 13 bases sitting between them. The CDR3 here is CASSLQGVENIQYF. The CDR3 region has the DNA TGTGCCAGCAGCCTACAGGGAGTCGAAAACATTCAGTACTTC. Drawing the rest from reference TRBV5-6 and TRBJ2-4, the complete variable domain is DAGVTQSPTHLIKTRGQQVTLRCSPKSGHDTVSWYQQALGQGPQFIFQYYEEEERQRGNFPDRFSGHQFPNYSSELNVNALLLGDSALYLCASSLQGVENIQYFGAGTRLSVL.

This chain connects TRBV5-4 to TRBJ2-7; 8 nucleotides agree with TRBD2. With 4 bases clipped from V and 6 bases from J, the junction kept 12 bases outside the gene matches. Germline lookup yields CDR1 SGHNT and CDR2 YYREEE (reference sequence). The CDR3 covers 15 residues. The CDR3 here is CASSKSRTSLGEQYF. The CDR3 nucleotides are TGTGCCAGCAGCAAGTCCAGGACTAGCCTAGGCGAGCAGTACTTC.

This clonotype was counted ten times or more. The CDR3: CASSIGLAGVGHEQYF. The CDR3 DNA is TGTGCCAGTAGTATCGGGCTAGCGGGAGTCGGTCACGAGCAGTACTTC. The J gene is TRBJ2-7, the V gene TRBV19; 10 positions agree with TRBD2. The CDR3 runs 16 residues. V trimming: 3 bases; J trimming: 5 bases; junction bases outside the gene matches: 10. Germline loops: CDR1 LNHDA, CDR2 SQIVND (reference sequence).

This clonotype showed up many times. The chain links TRBV28 to TRBJ2-5, with TRBD2 identical over 8 bases. The germline gives CDR1 MDHEN, CDR2 SYDVKM. CDR3 length: 16 amino acids. V lost 7 bases and J lost 5; bases outside the gene matches: 15. The CDR3 sequence is CASINRAGALEETQYF. In nucleotides, the CDR3 is TGTGCCAGCATCAACCGAGCGGGAGCATTGGAGGAGACCCAGTACTTC.

This clonotype was counted many times. V is TRBV28 and J is TRBJ2-1; 8 bases match TRBD1. V was pared by 2 bases and J by 6 bases, with 15 bases of the junction left unmatched. The CDR3 has 18 amino acids. Germline V CDR1 and CDR2: MDHEN, SYDVKM. DNA for the CDR3: TGTGCCAGCAGTTTAAAACCCCCCCACTTCGACAGGGGCAATGAGCAGTTCTTC. Protein: CASSLKPPHFDRGNEQFF.

This clonotype has ten or more counts. The V call is TRBV2, the J call TRBJ2-1; perhaps TRBD2 as D (5 bases). Germline lookup yields CDR1 SNHLY and CDR2 FYNNEI. Trimming cost V 8 bases and J 0 bases, with 14 bases left between them. The CDR3 has 15 residues. The CDR3 DNA reads TGTGCCAGCGATCAGAGGGCAAACTCCTACAATGAGCAGTTCTTC. It yields the protein CASDQRANSYNEQFF.

This clonotype was picked up many times. V and J are TRBV12-3 or TRBV12-4 and TRBJ2-1; 12 bases are shared with TRBD2. V shed 3 bases and J 8 bases; nucleotides not matched to a gene: 8. The CDR3 is 16 residues long. CDR3 coding DNA: TGTGCCAGCAGTTTCACCCCGGGACTAGCGGGCTATGAGCAGTTCTTC. Translating it yields CASSFTPGLAGYEQFF.

This clonotype was counted many times. The chain is built from TRBV11-3 and TRBJ2-2; 10 nucleotides line up with TRBD2. Germline V CDR1 and CDR2: SGHNT, YENEEA. The ends lost 1 base at V and 4 bases at J; junction bases unmatched: 9. The CDR3 is 18 residues long. CDR3 nucleotide sequence: TGTGCCAGCAGCTTAGGCCCGCTAGCGGGAGTAAGCACCGGGGAGCTGTTTTTT. This gives the protein CASSLGPLAGVSTGELFF.

This clonotype was counted ten times or more. The chain employs TRBV27 and TRBJ2-1, with D possibly being TRBD1 (5 bases). This CDR3 spans 17 amino acids. Germline assignment: CDR1 MNHEY and CDR2 SMNVEV (reference sequence). V was trimmed by 4 bases and J by 1 base, leaving 17 bases between them. The CDR3 bases are TGTGCCAGCAGTTCAATCGATGGGGCCTCGTCCTACAATGAGCAGTTCTTC. Translating it yields CASSSIDGASSYNEQFF.

This clonotype was recorded a few times. The chain couples TRBV20-1 to TRBJ2-5; D gene uncertain. Trimming removed 3 bases from V and 0 bases from J, with 8 bases in between. The CDR3 spans 13 residues. Germline CDR1 reads DFQATT; CDR2 reads SNEGSKA (reference sequence). Here the CDR3 reads CSARDEYQETQYF. As DNA, the CDR3 is TGCAGTGCTAGGGACGAGTACCAAGAGACCCAGTACTTC.

As DNA, the CDR3 is TGTGCCTGGAGTGTAGGGCAGGTCGATCAGCCCCAGCATTTT. Encoded protein: CAWSVGQVDQPQHF. V usage is TRBV30 and J usage is TRBJ1-5; D is uncertain. This CDR3 has 14 amino acids. CDR1 and CDR2 (germline): GTSNPN, SVGIG (reference sequence). V was trimmed by 0 bases and J by 5 bases, leaving 11 bases between them.

This clonotype was found once. The chain links TRBV4-1 to TRBJ2-5; D gene uncertain. The CDR3 runs to 14 residues. Looked up from germline, CDR1 is MGHRA and CDR2 is YSYEKL. Trimming left V 1 base short and J 4 bases short, with 10 bases between. CDR3 region: CASSQVTDTETQYF. CDR3 DNA sequence: TGCGCCAGCAGCCAAGTCACAGATACAGAGACCCAGTACTTC.

This clonotype was recorded at least ten times. This chain links TRBV11-2 with TRBJ2-7, with TRBD2 matching over 8 bases. Unmatched junction bases numbered 14, after V lost 4 bases and J lost 3 bases. Per germline, CDR1 SGHAT and CDR2 FQNNGV. CDR3 size: 17 residues. The CDR3 sequence: CASSSNSGGERDYEQYF. The CDR3 DNA reads as TGTGCCAGCAGCTCAAATTCCGGGGGGGAGCGGGACTACGAGCAGTACTTC. The complete variable domain, with remaining parts taken from reference TRBV11-2 and TRBJ2-7, reads EAGVAQSPRYKIIEKRQSVAFWCNPISGHATLYWYQQILGQGPKLLIQFQNNGVVDDSQLPKDRFSAERLKGVDSTLKIQPAKLEDSAVYLCASSSNSGGERDYEQYFGPGTRLTVT.

This clonotype was observed at least ten times. This sequence joins TRBV5-6 and TRBJ2-3; 10 positions match TRBD2. With 2 bases clipped from V and 6 bases from J, the junction kept 6 bases outside the gene matches. This CDR3 region has 15 residues. Germline CDR1 reads SGHDT; CDR2 reads YYEEEE. CDR3 in DNA: TGTGCCAGCAGCTTACTAGCGGGAAGTGGGGATACGCAGTATTTT. The encoded protein is CASSLLAGSGDTQYF. Variable domain in full (rest from reference TRBV5-6 and TRBJ2-3): DAGVTQSPTHLIKTRGQQVTLRCSPKSGHDTVSWYQQALGQGPQFIFQYYEEEERQRGNFPDRFSGHQFPNYSSELNVNALLLGDSALYLCASSLLAGSGDTQYFGPGTRLTVL.

This clonotype was observed many times. The V gene is TRBV28, the J gene TRBJ1-5; the match to TRBD1 covers 7 bases. The V and J ends lost 5 bases and 9 bases, in that order; junction bases with no gene match: 10. Per the germline V gene, CDR1 is MDHEN and CDR2 is SYDVKM. The CDR3 loop spans 14 amino acids. CDR3 region: CASSPLTGQGPQHF. The DNA for the CDR3 is TGTGCCAGCAGTCCCTTGACAGGGCAGGGGCCCCAGCATTTT.

This clonotype was recorded many times. The CDR3 DNA reads TGTGCCAGCAGTTTGGGACAGGGGAGGAAATTTTTT. This sequence encodes CASSLGQGRKFF. The chain employs TRBV28 and TRBJ2-2; 10 nucleotides agree with TRBD1. Trimming cost V 3 bases and J 17 bases; bases outside gene matches: 6. Germline loops: CDR1 MDHEN, CDR2 SYDVKM. The CDR3 runs to 12 residues.

This clonotype was seen ten or more times. The chain is built from TRBV28 and TRBJ1-2; 7 nucleotides agree with TRBD1. The V segment lost 5 bases and the J segment 6 bases; nucleotides outside the gene matches: 9. This CDR3 is built from 14 residues. Germline-derived CDR1 and CDR2 are MDHEN and SYDVKM. CDR3 sequence: CASSGFGGGNGYTF. The CDR3 DNA is TGTGCCAGCAGTGGTTTCGGAGGGGGCAATGGCTACACCTTC.

This clonotype has a count of ten or more. This chain joins TRBV6-1 and TRBJ2-1; D may be TRBD1 or TRBD2 (5 bases each). V was pared by 0 bases and J by 9 bases, with 15 bases between. The CDR3 covers 15 residues. Germline loops: CDR1 MNHNS, CDR2 SASEGT. CDR3 sequence reads: CASSEAPGPPSEQFF. In nucleotides, the CDR3 is TGTGCCAGCAGTGAAGCACCGGGACCCCCAAGTGAGCAGTTCTTC.

This clonotype showed up many times. The chain combines TRBV20-1 with TRBJ1-6, with 10 bases identical to TRBD1. The germline V gene has CDR1 DFQATT and CDR2 SNEGSKA (reference sequence). After removal of 7 bases from V and 9 bases from J, the junction contained 3 bases not matched to a gene. This CDR3 is 12 amino acids long. CDR3 amino acids: CSVGTGASPLHF. The CDR3 nucleotides are TGCAGTGTAGGGACAGGGGCTTCACCCCTCCACTTT.

This clonotype was detected many times. This chain uses TRBV12-3 or TRBV12-4 with TRBJ2-7; TRBD1 matches at 7 bases. V shed 6 bases, J shed 3 bases, and the junction held 5 bases outside the gene matches. CDR3 length: 13 residues. The DNA for the CDR3 is TGTGCCAGCAGCCTACAGGGGTTCTACGAGCAGTACTTC. This translates into CASSLQGFYEQYF.

This clonotype was counted many times. The rearrangement links TRBV7-2 to TRBJ2-1; 7 nucleotides align to TRBD2. There are 14 residues in the CDR3. The germline CDR1 and CDR2 sequences are SGHTA and FQGNSA. V shed 3 bases, J shed 9 bases, and the junction held 8 bases outside the gene matches. The CDR3 is CASSFLTGGGEQFF. DNA of the CDR3: TGTGCCAGCAGCTTTCTAACGGGAGGAGGTGAGCAGTTCTTC.

This clonotype was detected a few times. V gene TRBV10-3 combines with J gene TRBJ2-7; no firm D call. This CDR3 spans 11 amino acids. Germline assignment: CDR1 ENHRY and CDR2 SYGVKD. V was clipped by 8 bases and J by 5 bases, with 10 bases between them. The DNA of the CDR3 is TGTGCCATCGGGATTACAGACGAGCAGTACTTC. It is translated as CAIGITDEQYF.

Many counts were recorded for this clonotype. The rearrangement joins TRBV12-3 or TRBV12-4 to TRBJ1-1; TRBD1 matches at 9 bases. This CDR3 contains 14 residues. V gave up 6 bases and J gave up 5 bases; unmatched junction bases: 7. The CDR3: CASREQGASTEAFF. The CDR3 DNA reads TGTGCCAGCAGGGAACAGGGGGCATCGACTGAAGCTTTCTTT.

The rearrangement joins TRBV30 to TRBJ2-7; D uncertain. Germline assignment: CDR1 GTSNPN and CDR2 SVGIG (reference sequence). The V and J ends lost 2 bases and 5 bases respectively, with 13 bases between them. The CDR3 contains 13 residues. CDR3 bases: TGTGCCTGGAGTCGGACCCGGCCCGACGAGCAGTACTTC. Its translation is CAWSRTRPDEQYF. The variable domain in full, with the rest retrieved from reference TRBV30 and TRBJ2-7, is SQTIHQWPATLVQPVGSPLSLECTVEGTSNPNLYWYRQAAGRGLQLLFYSVGIGQISSEVPQNLSASRPQDRQFILSSKKLLLSDSGFYLCAWSRTRPDEQYFGPGTRLTVT.